The rows below give T cell receptor beta chains drawn from one sample of a study of cytomegalovirus exposure and HLA in healthy donors. The table came from immunoSEQ multiplex PCR; TCRdb's copy has only in-frame clones and leaves some out. The data show about 120,000 clones, roughly 80% seen once. The sample comprised PBMCs. The receptor source for this set is a man aged 25 to 40 in good health and CMV-seronegative. CDR3s include the opening cysteine and the closing phenylalanine or tryptophan. Fields, in order: J gene, clone size, V gene, D gene, CDR3 length, CDR3 protein, CDR3 DNA. The D gene is left open where the match is weak. Expanded clones are given a class, and other clones once, few, many or no size at all.

TRBJ1-1	once	TRBV5-1	NA	12	CASSPTGSEAFF	TGCGCCAGCAGCCCGACAGGATCTGAAGCTTTCTTT
TRBJ2-1	NA	TRBV28	NA	11	CASSLRNEQFF	TGTGCCAGCAGTTTGCGGAATGAGCAGTTCTTC
TRBJ2-3	NA	TRBV11-3	NA	15	CASSFGTDITDTQYF	TGTGCCAGCAGCTTCGGTACAGACATCACAGATACGCAGTATTTT
TRBJ2-7	NA	TRBV14	TRBD1	16	CASSHRPTRTGVEQYF	TGTGCCAGCAGTCACAGACCGACACGGACAGGGGTCGAGCAGTACTTC
TRBJ2-6	NA	TRBV6-1	NA	20	CASSESVGRPVASGANVLTF	TGTGCCAGCAGTGAATCGGTCGGCAGGCCGGTGGCCTCTGGGGCCAACGTCCTGACTTTC
TRBJ2-5	once	TRBV7-6	TRBD1	16	CASSLVYRGPRETQYF	TGTGCCAGCAGCTTAGTTTACAGGGGGCCTCGGGAGACCCAGTACTTC
TRBJ2-1	few	TRBV19	TRBD2	17	CASRGTSGRASYNEQFF	TGTGCCAGTAGGGGGACTAGCGGGAGGGCCAGCTACAATGAGCAGTTCTTC
TRBJ1-1	NA	TRBV13	NA	12	CASSSRNTEAFF	TGTGCCAGCAGCTCTCGGAACACTGAAGCTTTCTTT
TRBJ1-2	NA	TRBV6-5	TRBD1	16	CASSYQAGTGVVGYTF	TGTGCCAGCAGTTACCAGGCCGGGACAGGGGTCGTAGGCTACACCTTC
TRBJ2-7	NA	TRBV30	TRBD2	15	CAWSRSGSRSYEQYF	TGTGCCTGGAGCCGAAGCGGGAGCCGCTCCTACGAGCAGTACTTC
TRBJ1-1	once	TRBV19	TRBD1	12	CASTPGTGVVFF	TGTGCCAGTACACCCGGGACAGGGGTTGTTTTCTTT
TRBJ1-2	NA	TRBV19	TRBD1	16	CASIDRDSYFNYGYTF	TGTGCCAGTATAGACCGGGACAGTTATTTTAACTATGGCTACACCTTC
TRBJ1-4	once	TRBV7-9	NA	16	CASSTQRTDRNEKLFF	TGTGCCAGCAGCACGCAAAGGACAGACCGAAATGAAAAACTGTTTTTT
TRBJ2-1	NA	TRBV7-9	TRBD2	14	CASRLAEGYNEQFF	TGTGCCAGCAGGCTAGCGGAGGGCTACAATGAGCAGTTCTTC
TRBJ2-5	NA	TRBV10-1	TRBD1	16	CASSETGGAYQETQYF	TGCGCCAGCAGTGAAACAGGGGGCGCCTACCAAGAGACCCAGTACTTC
TRBJ2-5	NA	TRBV7-2	TRBD2	16	CASSPGRVGLRETQYF	TGTGCCAGCAGCCCTGGGAGGGTCGGGTTACGGGAGACCCAGTACTTC
TRBJ2-3	few	TRBV30	TRBD1	13	CAWDRARTDTQYF	TGTGCCTGGGACAGGGCCCGCACAGATACGCAGTATTTT
TRBJ2-2	NA	TRBV6-5	NA	14	CASREGQHTGELFF	TGTGCCAGCAGAGAAGGACAGCACACCGGGGAGCTGTTTTTT
TRBJ2-6	NA	TRBV11-3	TRBD1	16	CASSSGAGGGANVLTF	TGTGCCAGCAGCTCGGGCGCAGGGGGTGGGGCCAACGTCCTGACTTTC
TRBJ1-4	NA	TRBV10-3	NA	13	CAISTGANEKLFF	TGTGCCATCAGTACCGGGGCTAATGAAAAACTGTTTTTT
TRBJ1-1	NA	TRBV19	TRBD1	14	CASSPWTGNTEAFF	TGTGCCAGTAGTCCTTGGACAGGTAACACTGAAGCTTTCTTT
TRBJ1-1	NA	TRBV28	TRBD1	15	CASSLWTGRNTEAFF	TGTGCCAGCAGTCTCTGGACAGGGCGGAACACTGAAGCTTTCTTT
TRBJ1-2	NA	TRBV19	NA	16	CASSIPSRGERYGYTF	TGTGCCAGTAGTATCCCATCCAGGGGAGAAAGGTATGGCTACACCTTC
TRBJ2-1	NA	TRBV9	TRBD2	17	CASSALQETSGGNEQFF	TGTGCCAGCAGCGCCCTCCAGGAGACTAGCGGGGGGAATGAGCAGTTCTTC
TRBJ2-7	once	TRBV4-1	NA	15	CASSQAGFLKYEQYF	TGCGCCAGCAGCCAAGCAGGGTTCCTCAAGTACGAGCAGTACTTC
TRBJ2-5	once	TRBV7-3	TRBD2	14	CASSLPGGEETQYF	TGTGCCAGCAGCTTACCTGGGGGGGAAGAGACCCAGTACTTC
TRBJ1-3	once	TRBV7-2	NA	13	CASSLGRGNTIYF	TGTGCCAGCAGCCTAGGGCGGGGAAACACCATATATTTT
TRBJ1-5	NA	TRBV28	NA	12	CASGRPYQPQHF	TGTGCCAGCGGCAGGCCCTATCAGCCCCAGCATTTT
TRBJ1-2	NA	TRBV19	TRBD1	14	CASTDAGGPYGYTF	TGTGCCAGTACTGATGCAGGGGGCCCCTATGGCTACACCTTC
TRBJ1-2	few	TRBV19	NA	12	CASSIQGDGYTF	TGTGCCAGTAGTATACAGGGTGACGGCTACACCTTC
TRBJ2-3	NA	TRBV4-2	NA	13	CASSQTTTDTQYF	TGTGCCAGCAGCCAAACTACCACAGATACGCAGTATTTT
TRBJ2-2	NA	TRBV6-1	TRBD1	13	CAILTGALGELFF	TGTGCCATATTGACAGGGGCTTTGGGGGAGCTGTTTTTT
TRBJ2-3	few	TRBV9	TRBD2	17	CASSVGAGGPRTDTQYF	TGTGCCAGCAGCGTAGGGGCGGGAGGGCCCCGCACAGATACGCAGTATTTT
TRBJ1-4	NA	TRBV5-1	TRBD1	14	CASSPDRRNEKLFF	TGCGCCAGCAGCCCGGACAGGAGGAATGAAAAACTGTTTTTT
TRBJ1-2	NA	TRBV7-8	NA	17	CASSSSIKGRTAFGYTF	TGTGCCAGCAGCTCCTCAATCAAAGGGAGAACAGCGTTCGGCTACACCTTC
TRBJ2-3	NA	TRBV2	TRBD1	15	CASRDTQGSTDTQYF	TGTGCCAGCAGGGATACACAGGGGAGCACAGATACGCAGTATTTT
TRBJ2-7	once	TRBV7-9	TRBD1	15	CASSARTGGLYEQYF	TGTGCCAGCAGCGCGCGGACAGGGGGCCTCTACGAGCAGTACTTC
TRBJ1-1	NA	TRBV18	TRBD1	17	CASSPPSGGRANTEAFF	TGTGCCAGCTCACCACCCTCAGGGGGGCGAGCGAACACTGAAGCTTTCTTT
TRBJ2-3	NA	TRBV5-1	TRBD2	14	CASSLLSGTDTQYF	TGCGCCAGCAGCCTGCTTAGCGGGACAGATACGCAGTATTTT
TRBJ2-3	NA	TRBV28	TRBD1	17	CASRANGQGKYTDTQYF	TGTGCCAGCAGGGCTAATGGACAGGGAAAATACACTGATACGCAGTATTTT
TRBJ1-5	NA	TRBV7-2	NA	15	CASSQGLWDGWPQHF	TGTGCCAGCAGCCAGGGACTTTGGGATGGGTGGCCCCAGCATTTT
TRBJ2-7	few	TRBV7-6	TRBD2	15	CASSLAQRGGTEQYF	TGTGCCAGCAGCTTAGCGCAGCGGGGGGGTACCGAGCAGTACTTC
TRBJ1-5	NA	TRBV29-1	TRBD1	14	CSVGAGGPNQPQHF	TGCAGCGTAGGGGCAGGGGGCCCCAATCAGCCCCAGCATTTT
TRBJ1-6	NA	TRBV9	NA	17	CASSVDGSSSYNSPLHF	TGTGCCAGCAGCGTAGACGGTTCGAGCTCCTATAATTCACCCCTCCACTTT
TRBJ1-4	NA	TRBV5-1	NA	16	CASSFSGGTTNEKLFF	TGCGCCAGCAGCTTTTCGGGGGGAACAACTAATGAAAAACTGTTTTTT
TRBJ1-6	NA	TRBV5-1	TRBD1	18	CASSSMGGQGRIDSPLHF	TGCGCCAGCAGCTCAATGGGAGGACAGGGGAGGATAGATTCACCCCTCCACTTT
TRBJ1-1	NA	TRBV7-9	NA	13	CASSSQGNTEAFF	TGTGCCAGCAGCAGTCAGGGGAACACTGAAGCTTTCTTT
TRBJ2-7	NA	TRBV28	TRBD2	16	CASASWTSGLSYEQYF	TGTGCCAGCGCATCTTGGACTAGCGGCCTCTCCTACGAGCAGTACTTC
TRBJ2-5	NA	TRBV9	TRBD1	14	CASSVWDRGETQYF	TGTGCCAGCAGCGTATGGGACAGGGGTGAGACCCAGTACTTC
TRBJ2-3	NA	TRBV19	NA	15	CASSIMVQSKDTQYF	TGTGCCAGTAGTATCATGGTTCAGTCCAAAGATACGCAGTATTTT
TRBJ1-6	NA	TRBV7-9	TRBD1	17	CASSLPPGGAVDSPLHF	TGTGCCAGCAGCTTACCCCCAGGGGGCGCGGTGGACTCACCCCTCCACTTT